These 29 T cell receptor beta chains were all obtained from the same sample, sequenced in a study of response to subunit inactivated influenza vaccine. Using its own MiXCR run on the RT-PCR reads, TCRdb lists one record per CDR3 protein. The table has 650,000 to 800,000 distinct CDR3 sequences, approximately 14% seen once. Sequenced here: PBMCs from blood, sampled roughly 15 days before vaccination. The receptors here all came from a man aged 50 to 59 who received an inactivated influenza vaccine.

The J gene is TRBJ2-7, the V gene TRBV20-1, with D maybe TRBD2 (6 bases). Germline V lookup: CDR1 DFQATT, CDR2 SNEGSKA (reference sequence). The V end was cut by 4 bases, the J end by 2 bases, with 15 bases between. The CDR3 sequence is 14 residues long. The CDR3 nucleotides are TGCAGTGCTACGCCCCGCGGCGGGGCCTACGAGCAGTACTTC. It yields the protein CSATPRGGAYEQYF.

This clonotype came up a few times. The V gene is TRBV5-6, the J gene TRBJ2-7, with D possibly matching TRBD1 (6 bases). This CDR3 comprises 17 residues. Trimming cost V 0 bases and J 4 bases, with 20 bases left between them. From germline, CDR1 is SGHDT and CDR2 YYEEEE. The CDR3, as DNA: TGTGCCAGCAGCTTGGGGGGTGGGGGCTGGACCACATACGAGCAGTACTTC. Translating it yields CASSLGGGGWTTYEQYF.

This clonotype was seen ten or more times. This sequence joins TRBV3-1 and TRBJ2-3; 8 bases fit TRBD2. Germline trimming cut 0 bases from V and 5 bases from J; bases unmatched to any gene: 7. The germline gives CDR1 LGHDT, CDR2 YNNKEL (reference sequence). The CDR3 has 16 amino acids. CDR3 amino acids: CASSQDTGGRGDTQYF. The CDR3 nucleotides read TGTGCCAGCAGCCAAGATACGGGGGGGCGAGGAGATACGCAGTATTTT.

The CDR3 coding sequence is TGTGCCAGCAGCTCCGACGAAGGCTACGAGCAGTACTTC. Protein product: CASSSDEGYEQYF. V gene TRBV7-8 combines with J gene TRBJ2-7; D is unresolved. CDR1 and CDR2 (germline): SGHVS, FQNEAQ. There are 13 residues in the CDR3. V lost 4 bases and J lost 3, with 10 bases in between.

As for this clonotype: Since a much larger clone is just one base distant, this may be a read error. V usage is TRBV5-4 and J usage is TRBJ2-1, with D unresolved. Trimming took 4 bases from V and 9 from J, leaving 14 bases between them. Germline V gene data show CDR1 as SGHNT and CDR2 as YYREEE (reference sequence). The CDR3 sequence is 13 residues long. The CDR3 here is CASSPWPNSEQFF. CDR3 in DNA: TGTGCCAGCAGCCCTTGGCCCAACAGTGAGCAGTTCTTC. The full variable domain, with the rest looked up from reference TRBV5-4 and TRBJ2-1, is ETGVTQSPTHLIKTRGQQVTLRCSSQSGHNTVSWYQQALGQGPQFIFQYYREEENGRGNFPPRFSGLQFPNYSSELNVNALELDDSALYLCASSPWPNSEQFFGPGTRLTVL.

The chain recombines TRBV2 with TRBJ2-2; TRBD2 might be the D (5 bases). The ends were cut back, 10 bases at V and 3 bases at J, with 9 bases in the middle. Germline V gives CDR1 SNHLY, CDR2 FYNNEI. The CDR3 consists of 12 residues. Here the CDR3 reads CATTRDTGELFF. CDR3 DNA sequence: TGTGCCACCACGAGGGACACCGGGGAGCTGTTTTTT.

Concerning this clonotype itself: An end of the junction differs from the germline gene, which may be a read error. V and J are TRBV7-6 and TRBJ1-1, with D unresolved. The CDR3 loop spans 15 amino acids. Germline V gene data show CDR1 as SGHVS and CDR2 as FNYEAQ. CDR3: CASSLEADMNPEAFF. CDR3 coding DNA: TGTGCCAGCAGCTTAGAGGCAGACATGAACCCTGAAGCTTTCTTT.

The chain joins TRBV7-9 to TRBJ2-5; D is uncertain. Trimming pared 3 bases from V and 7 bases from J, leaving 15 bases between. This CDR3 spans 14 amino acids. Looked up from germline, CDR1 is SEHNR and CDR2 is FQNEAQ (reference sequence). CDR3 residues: CASSLGHKGPTQYF. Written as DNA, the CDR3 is TGTGCCAGCAGCTTGGGTCATAAAGGGCCGACCCAGTACTTC.

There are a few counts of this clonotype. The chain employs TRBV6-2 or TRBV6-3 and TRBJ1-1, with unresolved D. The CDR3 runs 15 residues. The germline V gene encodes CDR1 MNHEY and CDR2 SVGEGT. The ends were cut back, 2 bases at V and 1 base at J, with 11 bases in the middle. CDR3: CASSYDPGANTEAFF. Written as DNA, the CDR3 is TGTGCCAGCAGTTACGACCCAGGCGCGAACACTGAAGCTTTCTTT.

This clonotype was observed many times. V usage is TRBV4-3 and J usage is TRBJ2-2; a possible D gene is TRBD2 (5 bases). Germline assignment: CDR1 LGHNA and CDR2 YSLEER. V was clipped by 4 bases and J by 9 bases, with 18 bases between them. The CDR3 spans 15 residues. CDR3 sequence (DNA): TGCGCCAGCAGCCCCCAAGGCGGGCCAGCTAGGGAGCTGTTTTTT. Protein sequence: CASSPQGGPARELFF.

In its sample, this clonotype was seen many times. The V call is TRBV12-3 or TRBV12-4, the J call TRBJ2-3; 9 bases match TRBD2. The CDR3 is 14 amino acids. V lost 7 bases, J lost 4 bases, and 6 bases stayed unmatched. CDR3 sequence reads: CASNPAGGPDTQYF. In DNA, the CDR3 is TGTGCCAGCAACCCAGCGGGAGGCCCAGATACGCAGTATTTT.

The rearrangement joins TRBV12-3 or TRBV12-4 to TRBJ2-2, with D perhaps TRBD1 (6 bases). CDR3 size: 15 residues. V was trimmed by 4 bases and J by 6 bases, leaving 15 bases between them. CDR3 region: CASSSRLQGSGELFF. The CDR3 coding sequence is TGTGCCAGCAGTTCACGCCTACAGGGATCCGGGGAGCTGTTTTTT.

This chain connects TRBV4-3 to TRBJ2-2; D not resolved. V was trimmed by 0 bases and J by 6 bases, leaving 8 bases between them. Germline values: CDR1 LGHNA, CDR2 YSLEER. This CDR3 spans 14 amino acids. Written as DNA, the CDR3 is TGCGCCAGCAGCCAAGACACTGCGTCCGGGGAGCTGTTTTTT. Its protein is CASSQDTASGELFF.

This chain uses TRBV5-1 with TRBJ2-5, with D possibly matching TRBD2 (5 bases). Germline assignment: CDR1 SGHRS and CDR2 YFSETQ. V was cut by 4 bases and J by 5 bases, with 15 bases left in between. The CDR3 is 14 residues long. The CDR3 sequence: CASSPDGVGETQYF. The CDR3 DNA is TGCGCCAGCAGCCCAGACGGGGTCGGGGAGACCCAGTACTTC.

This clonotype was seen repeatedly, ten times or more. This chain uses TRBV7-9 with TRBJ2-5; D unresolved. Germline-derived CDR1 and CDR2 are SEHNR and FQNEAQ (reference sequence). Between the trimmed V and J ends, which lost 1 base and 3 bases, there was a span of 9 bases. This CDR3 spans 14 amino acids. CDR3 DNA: TGTGCCAGCAGCTTAGGTATTACGGAAGAGACCCAGTACTTC. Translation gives CASSLGITEETQYF.

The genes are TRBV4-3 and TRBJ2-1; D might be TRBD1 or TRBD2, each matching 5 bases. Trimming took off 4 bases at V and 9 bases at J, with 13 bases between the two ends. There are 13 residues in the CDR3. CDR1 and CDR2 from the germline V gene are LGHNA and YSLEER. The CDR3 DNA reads TGCGCCAGCAGCCCCTCCCCGGGGCGTGAGCAGTTCTTC. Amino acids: CASSPSPGREQFF.

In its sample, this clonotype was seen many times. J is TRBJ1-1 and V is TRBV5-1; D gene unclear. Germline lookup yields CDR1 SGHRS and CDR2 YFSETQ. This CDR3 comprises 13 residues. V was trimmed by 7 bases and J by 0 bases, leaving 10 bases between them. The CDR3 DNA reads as TGCGCCAGCTATAACGGCATGAACACTGAAGCTTTCTTT. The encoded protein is CASYNGMNTEAFF.

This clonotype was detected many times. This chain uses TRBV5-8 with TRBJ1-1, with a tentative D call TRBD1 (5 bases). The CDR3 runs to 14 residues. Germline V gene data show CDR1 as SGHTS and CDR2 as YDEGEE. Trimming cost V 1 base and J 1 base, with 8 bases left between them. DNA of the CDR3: TGTGCCAGCAGCTTGAGTCAGGGGAACACTGAAGCTTTCTTT. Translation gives CASSLSQGNTEAFF. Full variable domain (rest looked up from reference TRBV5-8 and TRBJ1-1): EAGVTQSPTHLIKTRGQQATLRCSPISGHTSVYWYQQALGLGLQFLLWYDEGEERNRGNFPPRFSGRQFPNYSSELNVNALELEDSALYLCASSLSQGNTEAFFGQGTRLTVV.

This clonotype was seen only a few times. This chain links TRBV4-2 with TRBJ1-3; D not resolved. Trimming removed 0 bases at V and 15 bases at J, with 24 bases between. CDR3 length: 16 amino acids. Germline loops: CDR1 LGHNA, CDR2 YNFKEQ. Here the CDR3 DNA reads TGTGCCAGCAGCCAAGATCTTAACGCGCGGGTCCGCCCACCATATTTT. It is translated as CASSQDLNARVRPPYF.

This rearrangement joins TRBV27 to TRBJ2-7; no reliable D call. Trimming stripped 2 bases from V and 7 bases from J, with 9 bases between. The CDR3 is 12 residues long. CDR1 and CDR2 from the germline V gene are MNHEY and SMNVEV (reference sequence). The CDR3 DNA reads TGTGCCAGCAGTTTACAGGTTAAGGAGCAGTACTTC. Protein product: CASSLQVKEQYF.

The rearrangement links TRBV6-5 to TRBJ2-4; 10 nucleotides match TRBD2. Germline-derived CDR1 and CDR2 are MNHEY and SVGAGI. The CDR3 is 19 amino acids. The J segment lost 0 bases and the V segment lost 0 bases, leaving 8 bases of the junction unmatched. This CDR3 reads CASSYSRTSGHLAKNIQYF. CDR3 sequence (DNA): TGTGCCAGCAGTTACTCCCGGACTAGCGGACATCTAGCCAAAAACATTCAGTACTTC.

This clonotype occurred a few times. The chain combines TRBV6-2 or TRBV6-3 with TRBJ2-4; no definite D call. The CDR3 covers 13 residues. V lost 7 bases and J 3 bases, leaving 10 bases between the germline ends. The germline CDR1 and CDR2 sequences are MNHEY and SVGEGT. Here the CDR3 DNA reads TGTGCCAGCACTCCGATTGACAAAAACATTCAGTACTTC. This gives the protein CASTPIDKNIQYF.

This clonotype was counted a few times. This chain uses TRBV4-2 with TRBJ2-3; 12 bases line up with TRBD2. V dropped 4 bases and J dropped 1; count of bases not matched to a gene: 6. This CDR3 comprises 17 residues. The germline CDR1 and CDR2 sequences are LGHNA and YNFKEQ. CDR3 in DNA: TGTGCCAGCAGCCTGCAATGGACTAGCGGGGGCACAGATACGCAGTATTTT. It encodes CASSLQWTSGGTDTQYF.

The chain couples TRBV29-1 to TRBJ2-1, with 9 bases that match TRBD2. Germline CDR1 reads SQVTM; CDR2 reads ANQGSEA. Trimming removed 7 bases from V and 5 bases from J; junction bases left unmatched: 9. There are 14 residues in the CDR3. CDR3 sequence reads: CSACAGGGNNEQFF. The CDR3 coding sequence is TGCAGCGCCTGTGCGGGAGGGGGAAACAATGAGCAGTTCTTC.

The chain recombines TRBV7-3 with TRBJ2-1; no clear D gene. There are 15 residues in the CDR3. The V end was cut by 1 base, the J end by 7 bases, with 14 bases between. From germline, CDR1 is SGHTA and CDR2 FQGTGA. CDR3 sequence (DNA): TGTGCCAGCAGCTTAAACCCTGAGTCGGGTAATGAGCAGTTCTTC. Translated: CASSLNPESGNEQFF.

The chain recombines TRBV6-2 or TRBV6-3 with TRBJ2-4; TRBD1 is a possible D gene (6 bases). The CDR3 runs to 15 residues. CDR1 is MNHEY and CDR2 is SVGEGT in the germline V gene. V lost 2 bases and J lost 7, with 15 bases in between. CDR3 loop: CASSYHRDPWNIQYF. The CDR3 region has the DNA TGTGCCAGCAGTTACCACAGGGACCCTTGGAACATTCAGTACTTC.

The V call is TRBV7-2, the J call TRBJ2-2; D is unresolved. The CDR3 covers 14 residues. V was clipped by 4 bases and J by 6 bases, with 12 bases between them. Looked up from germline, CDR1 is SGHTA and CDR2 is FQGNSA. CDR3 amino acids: CASSWRGGSGELFF. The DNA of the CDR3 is TGTGCCAGCAGCTGGCGAGGCGGATCCGGGGAGCTGTTTTTT.

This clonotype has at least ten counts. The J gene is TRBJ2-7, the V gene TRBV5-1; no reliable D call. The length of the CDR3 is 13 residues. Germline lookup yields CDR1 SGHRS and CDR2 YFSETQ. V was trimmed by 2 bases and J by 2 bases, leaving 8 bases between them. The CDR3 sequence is CASSFDGPYEQYF. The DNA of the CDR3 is TGCGCCAGCAGCTTTGACGGACCCTACGAGCAGTACTTC. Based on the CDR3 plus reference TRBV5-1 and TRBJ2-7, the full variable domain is KAGVTQTPRYLIKTRGQQVTLSCSPISGHRSVSWYQQTPGQGLQFLFEYFSETQRNKGNFPGRFSGRQFSNSRSEMNVSTLELGDSALYLCASSFDGPYEQYFGPGTRLTVT.

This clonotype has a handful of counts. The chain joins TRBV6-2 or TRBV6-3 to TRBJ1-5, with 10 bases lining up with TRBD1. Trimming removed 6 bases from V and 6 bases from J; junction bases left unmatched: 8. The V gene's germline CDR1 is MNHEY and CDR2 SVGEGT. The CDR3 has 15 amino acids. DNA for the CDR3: TGTGCCAGCAGAATGACAGGGGGCGCGACTCAGCCCCAGCATTTT. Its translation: CASRMTGGATQPQHF.